One and the same sample provided the 7 T cell receptor beta chains below, sequenced in a study of T-cell reconstitution after alpha-beta-depleted transplantation in children. TCRbeta library preparation incorporated unique molecular identifiers. TCRdb passed the PCR reads through MiXCR, listing each CDR3 protein once. The repertoire consists of a few hundred thousand distinct CDR3 sequences, with about a quarter occurring once and the leading ten covering roughly 2.7%. The source was PBMCs, collected before TCRalphabeta/CD19-depleted stem cell transplant. The receptors come from a girl aged 2-10 years with Fanconi anemia, due to receive a stem cell transplant.

This clonotype was detected only a few times. V is TRBV12-3 or TRBV12-4 and J is TRBJ2-7, with 11 bases matching TRBD2. Trimming at V came to 5 bases and at J to 7 bases, leaving 10 bases not matched to a gene. The CDR3 totals 15 residues. CDR3 sequence: CASSDFSGRVGEQYF. DNA of the CDR3: TGTGCCAGCAGTGATTTTAGCGGGAGGGTGGGTGAGCAGTACTTC.

This clonotype was observed many times. The chain uses TRBV10-3 and TRBJ1-6; the match to TRBD1 covers 10 bases. This CDR3 is 13 amino acids long. CDR1 and CDR2 from the germline V gene are ENHRY and SYGVKD. Germline trimming cut 6 bases from V and 8 bases from J; bases unmatched to any gene: 1. CDR3 in amino acids: CAIRGTGDSPLHF. Here the CDR3 DNA reads TGTGCCATCAGAGGGACAGGGGATTCACCCCTCCACTTT.

The chain has TRBV7-3 and TRBJ2-5, with 10 bases fitting TRBD1. Germline trimming cut 5 bases from V and 2 bases from J; bases unmatched to any gene: 5. Germline V CDR1 and CDR2: SGHTA, FQGTGA. The CDR3 runs 15 residues. CDR3 nucleotides: TGTGCCAGCAGCATGACAGGGGGCCGACAAGAGACCCAGTACTTC. As protein: CASSMTGGRQETQYF.

There are many counts of this clonotype. This chain connects TRBV6-5 to TRBJ2-3; no clear D gene. The germline CDR1 and CDR2 sequences are MNHEY and SVGAGI. The V end was cut by 5 bases, the J end by 8 bases, with 11 bases between. This CDR3 is 12 amino acids long. CDR3 sequence reads: CASSPSSVTQYF. The CDR3 DNA follows: TGTGCCAGCAGTCCCTCCAGTGTTACGCAGTATTTT.

The chain's CDR3 is CASSLDRASTGELFF. CDR3 bases: TGCGCCAGCAGCTTGGACAGGGCAAGCACCGGGGAGCTGTTTTTT. The J gene is TRBJ2-2, the V gene TRBV5-1, with D perhaps matching TRBD1 (6 bases). The V end lost 0 bases, the J end lost 4 bases, and 10 bases lay between the germline ends. Germline V gene data show CDR1 as SGHRS and CDR2 as YFSETQ. The CDR3 runs 15 residues. The whole variable domain, remainder taken from reference TRBV5-1 and TRBJ2-2, is KAGVTQTPRYLIKTRGQQVTLSCSPISGHRSVSWYQQTPGQGLQFLFEYFSETQRNKGNFPGRFSGRQFSNSRSEMNVSTLELGDSALYLCASSLDRASTGELFFGEGSRLTVL.

This clonotype was counted many times. The chain joins TRBV6-5 to TRBJ2-5, with unresolved D. In germline, CDR1 is MNHEY, CDR2 SVGAGI. V shed 8 bases and J shed 2 bases, with 9 bases lying between them. The CDR3 length is 12 residues. The CDR3 DNA sequence: TGTGCCAGCTCCAGAGATCAAGAGACCCAGTACTTC. It specifies CASSRDQETQYF.

This clonotype was observed many times. The CDR3 nucleotides read TGTGCCAGCAGTTCGGGACTAGCGGGAGCCCGGGAGACCCAGTACTTC. Protein product: CASSSGLAGARETQYF. J is TRBJ2-5 and V is TRBV12-3 or TRBV12-4; TRBD2 agrees at 14 bases. Losses at the gene ends were 4 bases for V and 5 bases for J; bases not matched to a gene: 6. The CDR3 loop spans 16 amino acids.